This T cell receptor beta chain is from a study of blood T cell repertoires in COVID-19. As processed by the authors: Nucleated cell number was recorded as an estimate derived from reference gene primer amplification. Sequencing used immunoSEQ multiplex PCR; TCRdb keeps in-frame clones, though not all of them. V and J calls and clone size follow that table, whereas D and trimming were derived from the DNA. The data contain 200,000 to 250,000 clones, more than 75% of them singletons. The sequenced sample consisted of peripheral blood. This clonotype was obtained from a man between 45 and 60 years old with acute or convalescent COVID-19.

The CDR3 DNA reads as TGTGCCAGCAGTTTTTCCCATGTGAGCTATGGCTACACCTTC. Amino acids: CASSFSHVSYGYTF. The gene calls are TRBV27 and TRBJ1-2, with no clear D. CDR1 and CDR2 from the germline V gene are MNHEY and SMNVEV (reference sequence). V was pared by 3 bases and J by 4 bases, with 12 bases between. This CDR3 has 14 residues.